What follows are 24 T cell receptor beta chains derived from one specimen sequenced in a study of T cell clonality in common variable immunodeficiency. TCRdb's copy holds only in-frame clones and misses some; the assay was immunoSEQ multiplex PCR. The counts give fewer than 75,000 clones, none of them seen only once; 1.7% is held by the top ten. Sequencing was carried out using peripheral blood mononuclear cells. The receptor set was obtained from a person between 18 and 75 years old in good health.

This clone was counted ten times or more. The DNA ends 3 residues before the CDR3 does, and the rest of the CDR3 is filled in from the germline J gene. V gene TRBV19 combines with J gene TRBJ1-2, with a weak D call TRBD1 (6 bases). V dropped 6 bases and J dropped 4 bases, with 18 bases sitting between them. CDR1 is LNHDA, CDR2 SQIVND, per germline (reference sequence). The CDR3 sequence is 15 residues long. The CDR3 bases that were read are TGTGCCAGTAGCGCGACTCGGGGGGGGCTCTATGGC. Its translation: CASSATRGGLYG. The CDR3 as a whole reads CASSATRGGLYGYTF.

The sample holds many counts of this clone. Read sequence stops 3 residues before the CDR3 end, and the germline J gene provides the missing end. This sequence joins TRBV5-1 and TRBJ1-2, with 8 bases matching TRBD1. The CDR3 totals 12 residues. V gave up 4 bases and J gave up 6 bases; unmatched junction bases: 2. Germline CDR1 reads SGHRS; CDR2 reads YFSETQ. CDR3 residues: CASSADRDGYTF. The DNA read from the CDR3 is TGCGCCAGCAGCGCGGACAGGGATGGC. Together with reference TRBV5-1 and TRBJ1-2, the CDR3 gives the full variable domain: KAGVTQTPRYLIKTRGQQVTLSCSPISGHRSVSWYQQTPGQGLQFLFEYFSETQRNKGNFPGRFSGRQFSNSRSEMNVSTLELGDSALYLCASSADRDGYTFGSGTRLTVV.

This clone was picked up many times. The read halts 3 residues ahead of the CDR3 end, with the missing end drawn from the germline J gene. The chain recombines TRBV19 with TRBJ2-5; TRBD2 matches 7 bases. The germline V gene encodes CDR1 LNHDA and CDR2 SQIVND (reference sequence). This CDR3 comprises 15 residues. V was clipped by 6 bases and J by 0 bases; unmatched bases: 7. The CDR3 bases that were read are TGTGCCAGTAGGTCGACTAGCTGGAACCAAGAGACC. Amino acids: CASRSTSWNQET. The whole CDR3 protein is CASRSTSWNQETQYF.

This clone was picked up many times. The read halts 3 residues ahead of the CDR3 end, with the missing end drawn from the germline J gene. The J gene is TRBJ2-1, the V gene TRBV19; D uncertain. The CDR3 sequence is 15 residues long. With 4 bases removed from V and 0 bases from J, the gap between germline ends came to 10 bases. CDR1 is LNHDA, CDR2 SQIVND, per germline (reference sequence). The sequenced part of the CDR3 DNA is TGTGCCAGTAGTAGGGCTCTCCTCTCCTACAATGAG. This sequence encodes CASSRALLSYNE. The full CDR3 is CASSRALLSYNEQFF.

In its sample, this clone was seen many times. CDR3 residues: CASSEGSSGTYEQYF. CDR3 bases read: TGTGCCAGCAGTGAAGGATCTAGCGGGACCTACGAG. The gene calls are TRBV6-1 and TRBJ2-7; 9 nucleotides agree with TRBD2. The sequenced fragment ends 3 residues before the CDR3 boundary, so the rest is inferred from the germline J gene. Trimming removed 1 base from V and 2 bases from J; junction bases left unmatched: 3. The CDR3 consists of 15 residues. Germline CDR1 MNHNS, CDR2 SASEGT.

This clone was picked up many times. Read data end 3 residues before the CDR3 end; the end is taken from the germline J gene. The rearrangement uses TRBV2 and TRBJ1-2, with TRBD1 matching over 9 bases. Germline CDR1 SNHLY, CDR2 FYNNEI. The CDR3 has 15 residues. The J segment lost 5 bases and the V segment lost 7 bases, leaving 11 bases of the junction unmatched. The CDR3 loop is CASTGTGTGGYGYTF. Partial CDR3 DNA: TGTGCCAGCACCGGGACAGGGACGGGGGGATATGGC.

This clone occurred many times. CDR3 DNA, as far as it was read: TGTGCCAGCAGCCAAGTCAACGAG. Protein product: CASSQVNE. The full CDR3 protein reads CASSQVNEQYF. V is TRBV14 and J is TRBJ2-7; D gene unclear. The CDR3 extends 3 residues past the end of the read, so its final part is completed from the germline J gene. The ends were cut back, 1 base at V and 5 bases at J, with 3 bases in the middle. Per germline, CDR1 SGHDN and CDR2 FVKESK. This CDR3 has 11 amino acids.

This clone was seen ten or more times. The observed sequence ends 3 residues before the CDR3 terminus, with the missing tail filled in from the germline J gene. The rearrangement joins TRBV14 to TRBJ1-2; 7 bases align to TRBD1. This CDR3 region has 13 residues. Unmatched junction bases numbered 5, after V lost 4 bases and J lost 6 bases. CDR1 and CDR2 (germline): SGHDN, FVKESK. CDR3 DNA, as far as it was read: TGTGCCAGCAGCCCTCGGACAGGAGATGGC. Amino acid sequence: CASSPRTGDG. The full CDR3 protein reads CASSPRTGDGYTF.

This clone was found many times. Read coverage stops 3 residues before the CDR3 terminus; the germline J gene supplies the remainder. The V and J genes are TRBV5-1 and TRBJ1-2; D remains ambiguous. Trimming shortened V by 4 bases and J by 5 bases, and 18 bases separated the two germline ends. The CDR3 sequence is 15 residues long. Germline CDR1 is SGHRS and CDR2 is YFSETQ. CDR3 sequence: CASSLNPGLEYGYTF. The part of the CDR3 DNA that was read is TGCGCCAGCAGCCTGAATCCCGGGTTGGAGTATGGC.

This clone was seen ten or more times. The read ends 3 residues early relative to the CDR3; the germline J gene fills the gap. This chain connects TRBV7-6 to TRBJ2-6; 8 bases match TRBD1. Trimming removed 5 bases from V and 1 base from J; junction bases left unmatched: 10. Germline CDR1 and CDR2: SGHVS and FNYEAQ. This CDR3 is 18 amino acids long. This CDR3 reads CASSNGTGRSSGANVLTF. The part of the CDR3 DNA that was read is TGTGCCAGCAGCAACGGGACAGGACGCTCGTCTGGGGCCAACGTC. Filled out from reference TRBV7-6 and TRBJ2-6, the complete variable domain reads GAGVSQSPRYKVTKRGQDVALRCDPISGHVSLYWYRQALGQGPEFLTYFNYEAQQDKSGLPNDRFSAERPEGSISTLTIQRTEQRDSAMYRCASSNGTGRSSGANVLTFGAGSRLTVL.

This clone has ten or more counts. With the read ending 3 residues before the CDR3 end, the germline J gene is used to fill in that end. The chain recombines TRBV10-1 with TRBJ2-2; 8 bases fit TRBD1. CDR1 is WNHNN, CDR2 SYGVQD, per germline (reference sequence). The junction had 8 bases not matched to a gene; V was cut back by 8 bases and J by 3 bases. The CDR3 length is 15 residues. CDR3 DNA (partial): TGCGCCAGCTCTTCCGGACAGGGCCACACCGGGGAG. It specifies CASSSGQGHTGE. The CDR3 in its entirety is CASSSGQGHTGELFF.

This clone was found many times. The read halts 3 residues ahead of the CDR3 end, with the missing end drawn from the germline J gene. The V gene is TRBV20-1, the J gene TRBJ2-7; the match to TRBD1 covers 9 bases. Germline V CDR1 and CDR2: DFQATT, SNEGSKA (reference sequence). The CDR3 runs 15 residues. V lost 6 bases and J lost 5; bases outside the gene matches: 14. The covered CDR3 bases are TGCAGTGCCCATACCGGGACAGGGCCGGGGAACGAG. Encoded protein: CSAHTGTGPGNE. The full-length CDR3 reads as CSAHTGTGPGNEQYF.

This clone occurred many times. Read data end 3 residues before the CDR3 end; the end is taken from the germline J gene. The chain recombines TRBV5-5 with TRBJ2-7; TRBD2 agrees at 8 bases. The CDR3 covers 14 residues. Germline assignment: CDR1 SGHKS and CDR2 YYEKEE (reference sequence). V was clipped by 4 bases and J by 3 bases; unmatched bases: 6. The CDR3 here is CASSLGTRNYEQYF. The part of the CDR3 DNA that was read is TGTGCCAGCAGCCTGGGGACTAGAAACTACGAG.

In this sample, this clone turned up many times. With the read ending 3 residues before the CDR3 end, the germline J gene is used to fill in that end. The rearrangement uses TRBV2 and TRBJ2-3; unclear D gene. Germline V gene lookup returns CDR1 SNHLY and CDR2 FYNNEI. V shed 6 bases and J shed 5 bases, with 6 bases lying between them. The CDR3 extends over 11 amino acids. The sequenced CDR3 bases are TGTGCCAGCAGCCTCGTAGATACG. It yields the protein CASSLVDT. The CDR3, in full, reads CASSLVDTQYF.

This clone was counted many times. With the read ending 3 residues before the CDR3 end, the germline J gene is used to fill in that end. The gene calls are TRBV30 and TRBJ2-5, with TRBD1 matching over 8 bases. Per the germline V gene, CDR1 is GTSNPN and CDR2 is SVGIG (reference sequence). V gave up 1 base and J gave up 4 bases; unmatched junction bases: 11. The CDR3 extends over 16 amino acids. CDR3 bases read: TGTGCCTGGAGTGAACCTCTCGCAGGGGGCAGAGAGACC. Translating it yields CAWSEPLAGGRET. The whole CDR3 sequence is CAWSEPLAGGRETQYF.

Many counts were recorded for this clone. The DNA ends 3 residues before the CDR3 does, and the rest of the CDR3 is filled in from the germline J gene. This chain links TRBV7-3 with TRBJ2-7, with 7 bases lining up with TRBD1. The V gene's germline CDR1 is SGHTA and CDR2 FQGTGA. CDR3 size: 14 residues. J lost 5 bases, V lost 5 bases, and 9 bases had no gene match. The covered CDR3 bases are TGTGCCAGCAGCCCGACAGGGTCAATGGACGAG. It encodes CASSPTGSMDE. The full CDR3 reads CASSPTGSMDEQYF.

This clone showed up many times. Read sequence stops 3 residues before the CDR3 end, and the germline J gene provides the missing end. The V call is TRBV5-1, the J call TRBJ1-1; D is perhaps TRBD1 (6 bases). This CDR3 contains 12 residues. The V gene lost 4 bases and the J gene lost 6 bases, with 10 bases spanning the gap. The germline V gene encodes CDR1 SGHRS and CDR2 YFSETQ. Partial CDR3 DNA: TGCGCCAGCAGCGCAGGGACACCTGAA. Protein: CASSAGTPE. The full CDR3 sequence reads CASSAGTPEAFF.

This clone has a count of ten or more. CDR3: CASSLGGSNTEAFF. The CDR3 DNA, read in part, is TGCGCCAGCAGCTTGGGAGGTTCGAACACTGAA. The J gene is TRBJ1-1, the V gene TRBV5-1; D remains ambiguous. The read ends 3 residues before the CDR3 terminus; that terminus is restored from the germline J gene. V dropped 0 bases and J dropped 1 base, with 7 bases sitting between them. The germline V gene encodes CDR1 SGHRS and CDR2 YFSETQ. The CDR3 consists of 14 residues.

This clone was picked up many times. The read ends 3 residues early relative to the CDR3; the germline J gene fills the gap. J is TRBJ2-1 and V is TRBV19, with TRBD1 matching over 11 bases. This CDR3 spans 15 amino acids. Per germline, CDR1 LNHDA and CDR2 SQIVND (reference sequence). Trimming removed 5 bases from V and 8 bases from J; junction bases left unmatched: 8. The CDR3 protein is CASSSIGTGGDEQFF. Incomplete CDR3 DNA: TGTGCCAGTAGTTCCATCGGGACAGGGGGAGATGAG. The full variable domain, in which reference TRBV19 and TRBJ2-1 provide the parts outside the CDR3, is DGGITQSPKYLFRKEGQNVTLSCEQNLNHDAMYWYRQDPGQGLRLIYYSQIVNDFQKGDIAEGYSVSREKKESFPLTVTSAQKNPTAFYLCASSSIGTGGDEQFFGPGTRLTVL.

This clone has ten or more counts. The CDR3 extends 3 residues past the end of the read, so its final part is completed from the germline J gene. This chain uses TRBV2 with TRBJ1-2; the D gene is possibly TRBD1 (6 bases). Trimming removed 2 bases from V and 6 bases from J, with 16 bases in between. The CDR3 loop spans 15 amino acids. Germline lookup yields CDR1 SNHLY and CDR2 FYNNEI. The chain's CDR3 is CASSESEETGHGYTF. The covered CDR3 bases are TGTGCCAGCAGTGAAAGCGAGGAAACAGGGCATGGC.

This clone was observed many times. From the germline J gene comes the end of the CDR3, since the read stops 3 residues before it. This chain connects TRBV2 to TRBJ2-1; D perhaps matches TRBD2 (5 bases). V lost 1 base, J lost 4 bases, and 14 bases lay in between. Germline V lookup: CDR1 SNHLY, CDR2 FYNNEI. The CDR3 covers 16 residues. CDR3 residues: CASSEGPSLAYNEQFF. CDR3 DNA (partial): TGTGCCAGCAGTGAAGGTCCTAGCTTGGCTTACAATGAG.

Incomplete CDR3 DNA: TGTGCCAGCAGCTTAGTTCGACAGGGGGGATACAATGAG. It encodes CASSLVRQGGYNE. In full, the CDR3 reads CASSLVRQGGYNEQFF. The rearrangement links TRBV7-8 to TRBJ2-1; TRBD1 aligns across 9 bases. The sequenced fragment ends 3 residues before the CDR3 boundary, so the rest is inferred from the germline J gene. Germline trimming cut 1 base from V and 4 bases from J; bases unmatched to any gene: 5. Germline V gene data show CDR1 as SGHVS and CDR2 as FQNEAQ. This CDR3 comprises 16 residues.

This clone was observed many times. The chain's CDR3 is CASSTGGQGNSPLHF. The CDR3 DNA, read in part, is TGTGCCAGCAGCACAGGTGGACAGGGGAATTCACCC. This rearrangement joins TRBV7-9 to TRBJ1-6, with 9 nucleotides matching TRBD1. From the germline J gene comes the end of the CDR3, since the read stops 3 residues before it. The trim removed 5 bases at V and 7 bases at J, leaving 6 bases unmatched. Looked up from germline, CDR1 is SEHNR and CDR2 is FQNEAQ (reference sequence). The CDR3 runs to 15 residues.

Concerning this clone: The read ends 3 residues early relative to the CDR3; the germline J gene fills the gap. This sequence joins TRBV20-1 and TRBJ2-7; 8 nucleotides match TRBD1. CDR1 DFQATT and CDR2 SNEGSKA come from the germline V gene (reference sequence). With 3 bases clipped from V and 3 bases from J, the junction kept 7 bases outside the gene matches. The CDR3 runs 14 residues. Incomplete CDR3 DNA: TGCAGTGCTAGCCGGGACAGGAGTTTCTACGAG. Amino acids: CSASRDRSFYE. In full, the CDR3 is CSASRDRSFYEQYF.